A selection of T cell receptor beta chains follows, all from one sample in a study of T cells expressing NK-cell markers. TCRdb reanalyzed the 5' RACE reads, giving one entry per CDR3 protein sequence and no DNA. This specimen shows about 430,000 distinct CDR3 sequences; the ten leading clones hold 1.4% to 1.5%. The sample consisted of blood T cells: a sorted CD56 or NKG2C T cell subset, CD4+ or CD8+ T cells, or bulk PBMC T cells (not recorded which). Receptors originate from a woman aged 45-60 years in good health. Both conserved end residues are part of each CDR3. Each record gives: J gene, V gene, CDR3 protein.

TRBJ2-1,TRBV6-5,CASSYSFPGGPSNEQFF
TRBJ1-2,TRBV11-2,CASSPIPDGGYTF
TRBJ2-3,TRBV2,CASSEVGTRYTDTQYF
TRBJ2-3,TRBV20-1,CSAKTVTDTQYF
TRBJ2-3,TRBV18,CASSLPGLQQYTQYF
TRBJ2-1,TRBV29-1,CSVATSGTQSEQFF
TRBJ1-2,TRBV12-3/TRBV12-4,CASSSRQIEYYGYTF
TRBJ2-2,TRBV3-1,CASSQAPSGRPTFGGELFF
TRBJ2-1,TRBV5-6,CASSISGRLISDEQFF
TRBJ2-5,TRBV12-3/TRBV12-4,CASSGNLMETQYF
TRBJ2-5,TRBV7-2,CASSSRTSGRETQYF
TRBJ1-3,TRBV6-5,CPSGRDFGNTIYF
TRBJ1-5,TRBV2,CASSEQTPWPQHF
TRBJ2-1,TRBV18,CASSPKTGLAHNEQFF
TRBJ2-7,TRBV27,CASSLGRAGGPGEQYF